This is a list of T cell receptor beta chains from one sample in a study of graft-versus-host responses after intestinal transplantation. Sequencing was performed with immunoSEQ multiplex PCR; in TCRdb, only in-frame clones are kept and a portion is missing. The sample lists 90,000 to 95,000 clones, around 93% occurring once. Their antigens remain unidentified. Sample: unstimulated CD8+ T cells sorted from spleen or lymph node cells, taken before intestinal transplant. Every receptor here comes from a human donor who received an intestinal transplant. Both conserved end residues are part of each CDR3. A D gene is named only where the DNA matches it firmly. Size tells how often a clone was seen (once, few, many) or the class of an expanded clone, and some rows leave it out.

clone size: .
J gene: TRBJ2-7
V gene: TRBV6-6
D gene: TRBD1
CDR3 protein: CASWTPGQSYEQYF
CDR3 DNA: TGTGCCAGCTGGACCCCGGGACAGTCCTACGAGCAGTACTTC

clone size: .
J gene: TRBJ2-7
V gene: TRBV7-2
D gene: .
CDR3 protein: CASTRQVVYEQYF
CDR3 DNA: TGTGCCAGCACCCGACAGGTCGTCTACGAGCAGTACTTC

clone size: few
J gene: TRBJ1-1
V gene: TRBV29-1
D gene: .
CDR3 protein: CSVEGVGSLNTEAFF
CDR3 DNA: TGCAGCGTTGAAGGAGTCGGTAGCTTGAACACTGAAGCTTTCTTT

clone size: .
J gene: TRBJ2-7
V gene: TRBV13
D gene: .
CDR3 protein: CASSYSSGTYEQYF
CDR3 DNA: TGTGCCAGCAGCTATTCGAGTGGTACCTACGAGCAGTACTTC

clone size: .
J gene: TRBJ2-1
V gene: TRBV7-8
D gene: TRBD2
CDR3 protein: CASSLESSGAYNEQFF
CDR3 DNA: TGTGCCAGCAGCTTAGAATCTAGCGGGGCCTACAATGAGCAGTTCTTC

clone size: once
J gene: TRBJ2-1
V gene: TRBV7-9
D gene: TRBD2
CDR3 protein: CASSLVAGGSYNEQFF
CDR3 DNA: TGTGCCAGCAGCTTAGTGGCGGGAGGGTCCTACAATGAGCAGTTCTTC

clone size: .
J gene: TRBJ1-2
V gene: TRBV4-1
D gene: TRBD1
CDR3 protein: CASSQVSPTGSSYGYTF
CDR3 DNA: TGCGCCAGCAGCCAAGTGTCCCCGACAGGGTCTTCCTATGGCTACACCTTC

clone size: .
J gene: TRBJ1-1
V gene: TRBV7-9
D gene: .
CDR3 protein: CASSFPGTEAFF
CDR3 DNA: TGTGCCAGCAGCTTCCCCGGGACTGAAGCTTTCTTT

clone size: .
J gene: TRBJ2-1
V gene: TRBV27
D gene: .
CDR3 protein: CASSYAQGYNEQFF
CDR3 DNA: TGTGCCAGCAGTTACGCTCAGGGGTACAATGAGCAGTTCTTC

clone size: .
J gene: TRBJ2-5
V gene: TRBV5-6
D gene: .
CDR3 protein: CASSLWRGLETQYF
CDR3 DNA: TGTGCCAGCAGCTTGTGGAGGGGCTTGGAGACCCAGTACTTC

clone size: .
J gene: TRBJ2-7
V gene: TRBV11-3
D gene: TRBD1
CDR3 protein: CASSFDRDSEQYF
CDR3 DNA: TGTGCCAGCAGCTTCGACAGGGACAGCGAGCAGTACTTC

clone size: .
J gene: TRBJ2-3
V gene: TRBV7-2
D gene: TRBD2
CDR3 protein: CASSLLAATDTQYF
CDR3 DNA: TGTGCCAGCAGCCTCCTAGCGGCCACAGATACGCAGTATTTT

clone size: .
J gene: TRBJ2-3
V gene: TRBV10-1
D gene: .
CDR3 protein: CASREGAGVEDTQYF
CDR3 DNA: TGCGCCAGCAGGGAGGGGGCAGGGGTTGAAGATACGCAGTATTTT

clone size: .
J gene: TRBJ2-7
V gene: TRBV5-5
D gene: TRBD1
CDR3 protein: CASSLLLFPTGVGEQYF
CDR3 DNA: TGTGCCAGCAGCTTGCTTCTATTTCCGACAGGGGTTGGGGAGCAGTACTTC

clone size: once
J gene: TRBJ1-2
V gene: TRBV19
D gene: .
CDR3 protein: CASSATKGGLANYGYTF
CDR3 DNA: TGTGCCAGTAGTGCGACCAAGGGGGGACTAGCTAACTATGGCTACACCTTC

clone size: .
J gene: TRBJ2-3
V gene: TRBV7-6
D gene: TRBD1
CDR3 protein: CASSLVGTGYESQYF
CDR3 DNA: TGTGCCAGCAGCTTAGTTGGGACAGGGTATGAGTCGCAGTATTTT

clone size: .
J gene: TRBJ2-7
V gene: TRBV29-1
D gene: TRBD2
CDR3 protein: CSVEGAGGEQYF
CDR3 DNA: TGCAGCGTTGAAGGGGCGGGGGGCGAGCAGTACTTC

clone size: .
J gene: TRBJ2-1
V gene: TRBV7-9
D gene: TRBD2
CDR3 protein: CASSSTSGGASEQFF
CDR3 DNA: TGTGCCAGCAGCTCGACTAGCGGGGGGGCCAGTGAGCAGTTCTTC

clone size: .
J gene: TRBJ2-6
V gene: TRBV2
D gene: .
CDR3 protein: CASSDRGGANVLTF
CDR3 DNA: TGTGCCAGCAGTGACAGGGGTGGGGCCAACGTCCTGACTTTC

clone size: .
J gene: TRBJ2-6
V gene: TRBV5-6
D gene: TRBD2
CDR3 protein: CASSLASSGPISGANVLTF
CDR3 DNA: TGTGCCAGCAGCTTGGCGTCTAGCGGCCCCATAAGTGGGGCCAACGTCCTGACTTTC

clone size: .
J gene: TRBJ2-7
V gene: TRBV5-4
D gene: .
CDR3 protein: CASMGGRNNFYEQYF
CDR3 DNA: TGTGCCAGCATGGGTGGGAGAAACAACTTCTACGAGCAGTACTTC

clone size: .
J gene: TRBJ2-1
V gene: TRBV19
D gene: TRBD1
CDR3 protein: CASSDRAVTYNEQFF
CDR3 DNA: TGTGCCAGTAGTGACAGGGCTGTTACCTACAATGAGCAGTTCTTC

clone size: .
J gene: TRBJ1-2
V gene: TRBV5-6
D gene: .
CDR3 protein: CASSLIRGQNYGYTF
CDR3 DNA: TGTGCCAGCAGCTTGATAAGGGGCCAAAACTATGGCTACACCTTC

clone size: .
J gene: TRBJ2-7
V gene: TRBV18
D gene: .
CDR3 protein: CASSPLQGSYEQYF
CDR3 DNA: TGTGCCAGCTCACCACTTCAGGGCTCCTACGAGCAGTACTTC

clone size: .
J gene: TRBJ2-2
V gene: TRBV21-1
D gene: .
CDR3 protein: CASSKETSESFPNTGELFF
CDR3 DNA: TGTGCCAGCAGCAAAGAAACGAGTGAATCATTCCCGAACACCGGGGAGCTGTTTTTT

clone size: .
J gene: TRBJ1-1
V gene: TRBV19
D gene: TRBD1
CDR3 protein: CATSGGWNTEAFF
CDR3 DNA: TGTGCCACTTCAGGGGGCTGGAACACTGAAGCTTTCTTT

clone size: once
J gene: TRBJ2-7
V gene: TRBV7-9
D gene: TRBD2
CDR3 protein: CASSLAGGSSGRTYEQYF
CDR3 DNA: TGTGCCAGCAGCTTAGCGGGGGGGTCTAGCGGGAGGACATACGAGCAGTACTTC

clone size: .
J gene: TRBJ2-5
V gene: TRBV7-9
D gene: .
CDR3 protein: CASSPRGNQETQYF
CDR3 DNA: TGTGCCAGCAGCCCTAGGGGGAATCAAGAGACCCAGTACTTC

clone size: .
J gene: TRBJ1-5
V gene: TRBV19
D gene: TRBD1
CDR3 protein: CASMLGTVYSNQPQHF
CDR3 DNA: TGTGCCAGCATGCTGGGGACAGTTTATAGCAATCAGCCCCAGCATTTT

clone size: .
J gene: TRBJ1-1
V gene: TRBV21-1
D gene: .
CDR3 protein: CASSKVYGPQGSWNTEAFF
CDR3 DNA: TGTGCCAGCAGCAAAGTATACGGACCCCAGGGATCTTGGAACACTGAAGCTTTCTTT

clone size: once
J gene: TRBJ1-1
V gene: TRBV27
D gene: TRBD1
CDR3 protein: CASSLLVGQGMTEAFF
CDR3 DNA: TGTGCCAGCAGTTTACTCGTCGGACAGGGGATGACTGAAGCTTTCTTT

clone size: .
J gene: TRBJ2-3
V gene: TRBV2
D gene: .
CDR3 protein: CASWRDSTDAQYF
CDR3 DNA: TGTGCCAGCTGGCGGGATAGCACAGATGCGCAGTATTTT

clone size: .
J gene: TRBJ1-1
V gene: TRBV6-1
D gene: .
CDR3 protein: CASSYSGVGAFF
CDR3 DNA: TGTGCCAGCAGTTATTCGGGGGTTGGAGCTTTCTTT

clone size: .
J gene: TRBJ2-5
V gene: TRBV9
D gene: TRBD1
CDR3 protein: CASSARWTGGTETQYF
CDR3 DNA: TGTGCCAGCAGCGCAAGATGGACAGGGGGCACAGAGACCCAGTACTTC

clone size: .
J gene: TRBJ1-5
V gene: TRBV28
D gene: .
CDR3 protein: CASRHYRSSANQPQHF
CDR3 DNA: TGTGCCAGCAGACACTACAGGTCCAGCGCCAATCAGCCCCAGCATTTT

clone size: few
J gene: TRBJ1-5
V gene: TRBV10-3
D gene: .
CDR3 protein: CAISDGTFSSEPQHF
CDR3 DNA: TGTGCCATCAGTGACGGGACATTCTCATCAGAGCCCCAGCATTTT

clone size: .
J gene: TRBJ2-7
V gene: TRBV7-2
D gene: TRBD2
CDR3 protein: CASSLVERGPERQYF
CDR3 DNA: TGTGCCAGCAGCTTAGTTGAGCGGGGGCCCGAGCGGCAGTACTTC

clone size: .
J gene: TRBJ2-7
V gene: TRBV4-1
D gene: TRBD2
CDR3 protein: CASSQEYSGGYEQYF
CDR3 DNA: TGCGCCAGCAGCCAAGAATATAGCGGGGGGTACGAGCAGTACTTC

clone size: .
J gene: TRBJ1-2
V gene: TRBV19
D gene: TRBD1
CDR3 protein: CASSIAGGNGYTF
CDR3 DNA: TGTGCCAGTAGTATAGCAGGGGGCAACGGCTACACCTTC

clone size: .
J gene: TRBJ2-5
V gene: TRBV5-1
D gene: .
CDR3 protein: CASSWEYQETQYF
CDR3 DNA: TGCGCCAGCAGTTGGGAGTACCAAGAGACCCAGTACTTC

clone size: .
J gene: TRBJ2-5
V gene: TRBV30
D gene: TRBD2
CDR3 protein: CAWSVGLAGEETQYF
CDR3 DNA: TGTGCCTGGAGTGTCGGACTAGCGGGGGAGGAGACCCAGTACTTC

clone size: .
J gene: TRBJ2-1
V gene: TRBV4-2
D gene: .
CDR3 protein: CASSQELTYPYNEQFF
CDR3 DNA: TGTGCCAGCAGCCAAGAGCTTACCTACCCCTACAATGAGCAGTTCTTC

clone size: .
J gene: TRBJ2-7
V gene: TRBV11-3
D gene: .
CDR3 protein: CASSLGVVEQYF
CDR3 DNA: TGTGCCAGCAGCTTAGGAGTTGTCGAGCAGTACTTC

clone size: .
J gene: TRBJ1-1
V gene: TRBV29-1
D gene: TRBD1
CDR3 protein: CSVGDSWNTEAFF
CDR3 DNA: TGCAGCGTTGGGGACAGTTGGAACACTGAAGCTTTCTTT

clone size: .
J gene: TRBJ1-5
V gene: TRBV28
D gene: TRBD1
CDR3 protein: CASSDRVGQPQHF
CDR3 DNA: TGTGCCAGCTCGGACAGGGTCGGACAGCCCCAGCATTTT